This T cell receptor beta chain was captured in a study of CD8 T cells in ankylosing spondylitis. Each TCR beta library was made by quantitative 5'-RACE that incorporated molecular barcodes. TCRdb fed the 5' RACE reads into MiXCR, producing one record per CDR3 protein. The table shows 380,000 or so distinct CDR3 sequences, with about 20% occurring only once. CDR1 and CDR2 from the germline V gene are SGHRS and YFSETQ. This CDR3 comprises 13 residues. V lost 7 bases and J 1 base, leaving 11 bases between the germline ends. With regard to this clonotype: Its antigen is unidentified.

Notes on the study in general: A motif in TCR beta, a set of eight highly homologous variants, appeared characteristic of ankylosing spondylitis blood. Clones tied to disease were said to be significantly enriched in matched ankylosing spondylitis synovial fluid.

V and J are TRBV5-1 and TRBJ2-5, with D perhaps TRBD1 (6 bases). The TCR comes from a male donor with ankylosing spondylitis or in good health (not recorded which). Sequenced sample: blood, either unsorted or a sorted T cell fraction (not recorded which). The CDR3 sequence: CASRTGIQETQYF. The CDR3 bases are TGCGCCAGCCGCACAGGGATCCAAGAGACCCAGTACTTC.